The entry that follows covers one T cell receptor (beta chain) sequence. Its antigen is undetermined. TCRdb reprocessed the RT-PCR reads with MiXCR, giving one entry per CDR3 protein. The sample lists roughly 170,000 distinct CDR3 sequences; approximately 9.2% were seen once. This specimen belongs to a study of response to subunit inactivated influenza vaccine. Study findings and constraints: It was the authors' suggestion that each seasonal influenza vaccination recruits few new T cells.

V dropped 3 bases and J dropped 0; count of bases not matched to a gene: 2. CDR3 length equals 15 residues. The germline CDR1 and CDR2 sequences are WSHSY and SAAADI. The V call is TRBV10-2, the J call TRBJ2-3; 8 bases are a match to TRBD2. The receptor was derived from a man aged 50 or older who received an inactivated influenza vaccine. Sequencing was performed on non-naive T cells sorted from PBMCs, taken on the day of vaccination. The CDR3 DNA follows: TGCGCCAGCAGTGAAATAGCGGGGAGCACAGATACGCAGTATTTT. Its protein is CASSEIAGSTDTQYF.